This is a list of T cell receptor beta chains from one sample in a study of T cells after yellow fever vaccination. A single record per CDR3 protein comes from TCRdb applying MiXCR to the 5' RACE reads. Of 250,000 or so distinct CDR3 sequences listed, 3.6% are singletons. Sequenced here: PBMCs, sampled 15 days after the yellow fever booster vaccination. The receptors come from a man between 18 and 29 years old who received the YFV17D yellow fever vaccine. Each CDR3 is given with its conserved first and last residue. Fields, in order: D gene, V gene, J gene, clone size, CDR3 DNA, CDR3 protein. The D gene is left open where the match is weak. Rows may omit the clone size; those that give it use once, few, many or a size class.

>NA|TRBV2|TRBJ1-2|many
TGTGCCAGCAGTAACTACAGGGTGAAGACCTTC
CASSNYRVKTF
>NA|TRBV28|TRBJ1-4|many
TGTGCCAGCAGTCCACTCGACTTGAATGAAAAACTGTTTTTT
CASSPLDLNEKLFF
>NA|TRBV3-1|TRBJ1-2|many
TGTGCCAGCAGCCAAGAAGGGATGGTACAGTCCTTC
CASSQEGMVQSF
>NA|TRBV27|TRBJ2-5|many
TGTGCCAGCACCCTCACGGCAGGGTCCAAGGAGACCCAGTACTTC
CASTLTAGSKETQYF
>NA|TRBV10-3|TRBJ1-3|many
TGTGCCATCAGTGTCGGGGTCCCCTCTGGAAACACCATATATTTT
CAISVGVPSGNTIYF
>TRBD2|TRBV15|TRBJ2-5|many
TGTGCCACCAGCGACCCGGGACTAGCGGGGGAAGAGACCCAGTACTTC
CATSDPGLAGEETQYF
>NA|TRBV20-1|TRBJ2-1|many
TGCAGTGCTAGAGATTTTAGCTACAATGAGCAGTTCTTC
CSARDFSYNEQFF
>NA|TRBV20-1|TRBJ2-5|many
TGCAGTGCTGAACGAGGGGTGTACCAAGAGACCCAGTACTTC
CSAERGVYQETQYF
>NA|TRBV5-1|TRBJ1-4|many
TGCGCCAGCAGCCCGGGTCGGGGTAATGAAAAACTGTTTTTT
CASSPGRGNEKLFF
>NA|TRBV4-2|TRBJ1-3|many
TGTGCCAGCAGCCAGGACCCAGTACAGTCTGGAAACACCATATATTTT
CASSQDPVQSGNTIYF
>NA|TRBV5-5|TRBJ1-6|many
TGTGCCAGCAGCAACTCCTGGGACACTTCACCCCTCCACTTT
CASSNSWDTSPLHF
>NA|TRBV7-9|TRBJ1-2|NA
TGTGCCAGCAGCTTATTGAGTGTTGGCGGCTACACCTTC
CASSLLSVGGYTF
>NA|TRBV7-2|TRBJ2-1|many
TGTGCCAGCTCTTCAATGAGAGCGAATGAGCAGTTCTTC
CASSSMRANEQFF
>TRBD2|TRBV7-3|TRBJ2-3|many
TGTGCCAGCAGCCCCCGCCGGGGGGGGGGGCAGTATTTT
CASSPRRGGGQYF
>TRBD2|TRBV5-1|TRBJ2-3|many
TGCGCCAGCAGCAAACGACTAGCGGGGGCTACAGATACGCAGTATTTT
CASSKRLAGATDTQYF
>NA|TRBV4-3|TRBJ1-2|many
TGCGCCAGCAGCCAAGACCCTCGGACAGAAGTAGGAGGCTACACCTTC
CASSQDPRTEVGGYTF
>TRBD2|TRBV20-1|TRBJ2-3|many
TGCAGTGGTTACGGGGCGGGGGTATCAGATACGCAGTATTTT
CSGYGAGVSDTQYF
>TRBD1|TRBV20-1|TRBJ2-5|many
TGCAGTGCTAAGGGACAGGGGGCGCTTGAGACCCAGTACTTC
CSAKGQGALETQYF
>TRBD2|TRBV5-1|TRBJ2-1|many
TGCGCCAGCAGACGGACTAGCGGGGGGCTTTACAATGAGCAGTTCTTC
CASRRTSGGLYNEQFF
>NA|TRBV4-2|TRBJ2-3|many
TGTGCCAGCAGCCAAGGGGTGGGTCCAGATACGCAGTATTTT
CASSQGVGPDTQYF
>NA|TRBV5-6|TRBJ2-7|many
TGTGCCAGCAGCGGCGAGGCAGCCTACGAGCAGTACTTC
CASSGEAAYEQYF
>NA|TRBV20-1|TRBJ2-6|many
TGCAGTGCTACACAGGGAAACTCTGGGGCCAACGTCCTGACTTTC
CSATQGNSGANVLTF
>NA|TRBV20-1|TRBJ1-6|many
TGCAGTGCTATTGGGGCGGGTCTCGCACCCCTCCACTTT
CSAIGAGLAPLHF
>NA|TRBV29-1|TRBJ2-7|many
TGCAGCGTTGGGGCAGCCTCCTACGAGCAGTACTTC
CSVGAASYEQYF
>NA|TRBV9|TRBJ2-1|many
TGTGCCAGCAGCGTAGGATGGGTTTTAGGCAATGAGCAGTTCTTC
CASSVGWVLGNEQFF
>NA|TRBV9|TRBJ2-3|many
TGTGCCAGCAGCGTCGCCGGAGCCCCCAATACGCAGTATTTT
CASSVAGAPNTQYF
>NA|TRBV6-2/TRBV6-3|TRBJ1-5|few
TGTGCCAGCAGCCAGCCACGATTAGCTGGCAATCAGCCCCAGCATTTT
CASSQPRLAGNQPQHF
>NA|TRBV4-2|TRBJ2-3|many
TGTGCCAGCAGCGAAGAATTGAGAGGGGGGATGAGGGGTACGCAGTATTTT
CASSEELRGGMRGTQYF
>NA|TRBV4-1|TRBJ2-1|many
TGCGCCAGCAGCCAAGCCGACCGACTCTGGGGATTCAATGAGCAGTTCTTC
CASSQADRLWGFNEQFF
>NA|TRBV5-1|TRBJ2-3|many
TGCGCCAGCAGCCACCCCCCTAGCACAGATACGCAGTATTTT
CASSHPPSTDTQYF
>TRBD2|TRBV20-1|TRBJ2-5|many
TGCAGTGCCTCCCCCCCAGGACTAGCGGGGGGGCCGGGGCAAGAGACCCAGTACTTC
CSASPPGLAGGPGQETQYF
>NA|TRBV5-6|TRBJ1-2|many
TGTGCCAGCAGCTTTGCCCCTAAGGGCGGCTACACCTTC
CASSFAPKGGYTF
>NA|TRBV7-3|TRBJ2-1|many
TGTGCCAGCAGCTTTTCCAGGGGGGAGTGGAATGAGCAGTTCTTC
CASSFSRGEWNEQFF
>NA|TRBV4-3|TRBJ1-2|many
TGCGCCAGCAGCCAAGATTTATGGGACGACTATGGCTACACCTTC
CASSQDLWDDYGYTF
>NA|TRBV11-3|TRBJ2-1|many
TGTGCCAGCAGCCCACCGACCGGGGACAATGAGCAGTTCTTC
CASSPPTGDNEQFF
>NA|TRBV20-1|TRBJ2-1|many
TGCAGTGCTAGAGTTCCTGGGATCCAGACTTACAATGAGCAGTTCTTC
CSARVPGIQTYNEQFF
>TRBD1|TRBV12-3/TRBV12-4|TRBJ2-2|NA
TGTGCCAGCAGTCCGACTCCCGGGACAGGGCGAGGGGAGCTGTTTTTT
CASSPTPGTGRGELFF
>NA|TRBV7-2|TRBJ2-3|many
TGTGCCAGCAGCTTACAAAGCGTTAGCACAGATACGCAGTATTTT
CASSLQSVSTDTQYF
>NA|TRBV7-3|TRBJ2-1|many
TGTGCCAGCAGCGAATTCGCTGTGGAGCAGTTCTTC
CASSEFAVEQFF
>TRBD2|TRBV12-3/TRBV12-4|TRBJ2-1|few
TGTGCCAGCAGCATTAGCGGGGGGGATGGGTTCTTC
CASSISGGDGFF
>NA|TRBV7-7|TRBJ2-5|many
TGTGCTAGCAGCTTTGGACAAGATCGGGAGACCCAGTACTTC
CASSFGQDRETQYF
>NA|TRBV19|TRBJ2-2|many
TGTGCCAGTAGTATATTCGCAGGGGCGCAGAGCGGGGAGCTGTTTTTT
CASSIFAGAQSGELFF
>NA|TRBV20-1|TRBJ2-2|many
TGCAGTGCAGTCCGGGACGCCGGGGAGCTGTTTTTT
CSAVRDAGELFF
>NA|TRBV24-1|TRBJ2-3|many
TGTGCCACCAGTGATCACAGCAGAGGGGCAGATACGCAGTATTTT
CATSDHSRGADTQYF
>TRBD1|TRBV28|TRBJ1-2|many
TGTGCCAGCAGCTCCGGGACAGGGGTGAGGGATGGCTACACCTTC
CASSSGTGVRDGYTF
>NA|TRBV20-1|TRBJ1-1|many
TGCAGTGCTCCACAATCAGGGTTACAGGGCACTGAAGCTTTCTTT
CSAPQSGLQGTEAFF
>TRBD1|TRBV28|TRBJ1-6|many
TGTGCCAGCAGTCCCGGGCCGACAGGGAGTTATTCACCCCTCCACTTT
CASSPGPTGSYSPLHF
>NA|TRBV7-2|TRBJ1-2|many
TGTGCCAGCAGCTTCGGGGGGGAGGGCTATGGCTACACCTTC
CASSFGGEGYGYTF
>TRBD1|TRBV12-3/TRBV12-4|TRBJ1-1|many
TGTGCCAGCAGTTTAGATCGGACAGGGGGAGTCGCTGAAGCTTTCTTT
CASSLDRTGGVAEAFF
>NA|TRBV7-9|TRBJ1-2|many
TGTGCCAGCATCACAGGGAAATATGGCTACACCTTC
CASITGKYGYTF
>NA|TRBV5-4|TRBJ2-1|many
TGTGCCAGCAGCTTTGGTCCAGGGTGGAATGAGCAGTTCTTC
CASSFGPGWNEQFF
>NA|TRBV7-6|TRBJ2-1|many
TGTGCCAGCAGCCCCCCGGACAGTTTGTACAATGAGCAGTTCTTC
CASSPPDSLYNEQFF
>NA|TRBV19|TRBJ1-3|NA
TGTGCCAGTAGTCGCGGGGGCGCGGCTGGAAACACCATATATTTT
CASSRGGAAGNTIYF
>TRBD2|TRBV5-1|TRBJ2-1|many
TGCGCCAGCAGCCACGGGACTAGCGGACTCTCCTACAATGAGCAGTTCTTC
CASSHGTSGLSYNEQFF
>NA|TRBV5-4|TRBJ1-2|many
TGTGCCAGCAGCTTTGAACAACCTCGTTATGGCTACACCTTC
CASSFEQPRYGYTF
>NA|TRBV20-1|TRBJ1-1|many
TGCAGTGCCACAGGACATGGGAACACTGAAGCTTTCTTT
CSATGHGNTEAFF
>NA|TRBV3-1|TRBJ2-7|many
TGTGCCAGCAGCCAAGAGGGCGTGGACGAGCAGTACTTC
CASSQEGVDEQYF
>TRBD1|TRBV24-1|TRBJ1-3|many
TGTGCCACCAGTGATTTGGGACAGGGGGCAGGCGGAAACACCATATATTTT
CATSDLGQGAGGNTIYF
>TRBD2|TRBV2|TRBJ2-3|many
TGTGCCAGCAGTTCCCCCCGGGGGGGAGCAAAAGATACGCAGTATTTT
CASSSPRGGAKDTQYF
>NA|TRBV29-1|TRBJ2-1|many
TGCAGCGTCTGGGGGCAGGGGGGGGATGAGCAGTTCTTC
CSVWGQGGDEQFF